This TCR beta chain was captured by sequencing in a study of graft-versus-host responses after intestinal transplantation. Study summary: Anti-thymocyte globulin induction was given to all recipients, followed by tacrolimus and steroids for approximately three years.

Generated by immunoSEQ multiplex PCR, the TCRdb table keeps only in-frame clones and is missing some. The sample carries roughly 20,000 clones, over 65% recorded once. Processing was applied to graft tissue in order to liberate intraepithelial and lamina propria lymphocytes. In its sample, this clone is large. Trimming removed 0 bases from V and 3 bases from J, with 12 bases in between. CDR1 LGHNA and CDR2 YNFKEQ come from the germline V gene. The CDR3 is 15 amino acids. This TCR came from a human patient who received an intestinal transplant, so some T cells may come from the graft donor. The chain is built from TRBV4-2 and TRBJ2-7, with D tentatively TRBD1 (6 bases). This specimen consisted of ileum tissue, obtained approximately three weeks after intestinal transplant. CDR3 nucleotides: TGTGCCAGCAGCCAAGAAGGGGGAGACTTCTACGAGCAGTACTTC. It specifies CASSQEGGDFYEQYF.